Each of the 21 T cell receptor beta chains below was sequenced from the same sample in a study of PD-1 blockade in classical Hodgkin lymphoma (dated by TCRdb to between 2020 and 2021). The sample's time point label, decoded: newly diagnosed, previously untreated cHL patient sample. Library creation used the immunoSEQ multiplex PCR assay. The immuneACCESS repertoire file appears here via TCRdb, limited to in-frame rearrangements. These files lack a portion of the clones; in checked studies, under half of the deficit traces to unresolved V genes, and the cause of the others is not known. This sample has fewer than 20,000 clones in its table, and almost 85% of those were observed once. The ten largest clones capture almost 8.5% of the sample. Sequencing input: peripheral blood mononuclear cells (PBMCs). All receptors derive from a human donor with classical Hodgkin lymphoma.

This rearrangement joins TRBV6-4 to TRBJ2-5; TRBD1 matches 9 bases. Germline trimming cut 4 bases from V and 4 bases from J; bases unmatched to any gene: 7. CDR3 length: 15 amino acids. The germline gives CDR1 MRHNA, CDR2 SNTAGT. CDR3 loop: CASSAHRGHLETQYF. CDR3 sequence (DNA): TGTGCCAGCAGTGCCCACAGGGGGCATTTAGAGACCCAGTACTTC.

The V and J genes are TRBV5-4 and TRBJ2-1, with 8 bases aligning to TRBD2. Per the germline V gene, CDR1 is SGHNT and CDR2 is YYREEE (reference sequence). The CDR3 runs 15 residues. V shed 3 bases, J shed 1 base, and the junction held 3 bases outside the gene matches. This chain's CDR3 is CASSSRGASYNEQFF. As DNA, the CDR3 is TGTGCCAGCAGCTCGCGGGGGGCGTCCTACAATGAGCAGTTCTTC. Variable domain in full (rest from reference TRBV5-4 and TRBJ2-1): ETGVTQSPTHLIKTRGQQVTLRCSSQSGHNTVSWYQQALGQGPQFIFQYYREEENGRGNFPPRFSGLQFPNYSSELNVNALELDDSALYLCASSSRGASYNEQFFGPGTRLTVL.

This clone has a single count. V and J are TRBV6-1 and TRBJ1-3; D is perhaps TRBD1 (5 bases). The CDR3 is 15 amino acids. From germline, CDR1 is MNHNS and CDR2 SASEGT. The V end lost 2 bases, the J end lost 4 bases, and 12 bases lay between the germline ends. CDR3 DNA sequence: TGTGCCAGCAGTGAATTGGGGGTGCGAGGAAACACCATATATTTT. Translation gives CASSELGVRGNTIYF.

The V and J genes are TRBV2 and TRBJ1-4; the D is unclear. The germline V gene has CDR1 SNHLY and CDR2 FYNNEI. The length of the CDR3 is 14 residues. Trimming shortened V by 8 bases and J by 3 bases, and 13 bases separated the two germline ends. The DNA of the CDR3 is TGTGCCAGCCTAGCAATTACCCCTAATGAAAAACTGTTTTTT. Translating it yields CASLAITPNEKLFF.

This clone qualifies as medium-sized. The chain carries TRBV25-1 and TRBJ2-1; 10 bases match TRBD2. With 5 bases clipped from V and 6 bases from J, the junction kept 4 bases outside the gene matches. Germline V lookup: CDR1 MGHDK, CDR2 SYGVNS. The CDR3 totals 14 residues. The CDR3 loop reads CASSLAGVGNEQFF. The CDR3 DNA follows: TGTGCCAGCAGTCTAGCGGGAGTAGGCAATGAGCAGTTCTTC.

Written as DNA, the CDR3 is TGTGCCAGCAGGCTCCTGGGACTAGCGGGAACCGGGGAGCTGTTTTTT. Translation gives CASRLLGLAGTGELFF. The chain recombines TRBV28 with TRBJ2-2; 13 bases are a match to TRBD2. Germline CDR1 reads MDHEN; CDR2 reads SYDVKM. With 6 bases clipped from V and 5 bases from J, the junction kept 6 bases outside the gene matches. The CDR3 loop spans 16 amino acids.

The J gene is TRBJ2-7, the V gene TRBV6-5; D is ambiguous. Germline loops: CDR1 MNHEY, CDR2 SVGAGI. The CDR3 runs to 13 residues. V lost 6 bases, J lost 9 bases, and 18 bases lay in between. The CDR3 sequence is CASSRQASAVQYF. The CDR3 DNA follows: TGTGCCAGCAGCCGCCAGGCCTCTGCCGTGCAGTACTTC.

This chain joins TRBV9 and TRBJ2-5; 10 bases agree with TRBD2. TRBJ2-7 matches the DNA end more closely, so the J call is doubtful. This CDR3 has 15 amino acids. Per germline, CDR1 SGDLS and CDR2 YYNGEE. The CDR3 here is CASSALAGEGYEQYF. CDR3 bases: TGTGCCAGCAGCGCTCTAGCGGGAGAGGGCTACGAGCAGTACTTC.

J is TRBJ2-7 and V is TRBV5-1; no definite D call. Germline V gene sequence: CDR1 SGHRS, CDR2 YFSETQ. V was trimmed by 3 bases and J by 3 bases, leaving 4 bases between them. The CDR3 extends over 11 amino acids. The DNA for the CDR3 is TGCGCCAGCAGCTCCGACTACGAGCAGTACTTC. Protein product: CASSSDYEQYF. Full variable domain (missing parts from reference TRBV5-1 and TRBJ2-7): KAGVTQTPRYLIKTRGQQVTLSCSPISGHRSVSWYQQTPGQGLQFLFEYFSETQRNKGNFPGRFSGRQFSNSRSEMNVSTLELGDSALYLCASSSDYEQYFGPGTRLTVT.

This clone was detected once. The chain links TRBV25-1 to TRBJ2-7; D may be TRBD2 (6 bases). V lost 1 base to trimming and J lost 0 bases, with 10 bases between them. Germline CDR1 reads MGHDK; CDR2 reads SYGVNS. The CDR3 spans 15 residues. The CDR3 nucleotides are TGTGCCAGCAGTGAATCTCCTAGCGACTCCTACGAGCAGTACTTC. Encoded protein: CASSESPSDSYEQYF.

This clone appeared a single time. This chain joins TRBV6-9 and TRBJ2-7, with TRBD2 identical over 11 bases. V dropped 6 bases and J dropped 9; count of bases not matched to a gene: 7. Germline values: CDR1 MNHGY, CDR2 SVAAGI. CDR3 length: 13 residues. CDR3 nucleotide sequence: TGTGCCAGCAGGCTAGGACTAGCGGGTTGGCAGTACTTC. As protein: CASRLGLAGWQYF.

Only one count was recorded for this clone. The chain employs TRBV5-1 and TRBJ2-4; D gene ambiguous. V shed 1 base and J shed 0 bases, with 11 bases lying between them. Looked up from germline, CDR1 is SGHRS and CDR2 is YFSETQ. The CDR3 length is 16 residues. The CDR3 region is CASSLTGGLAKNIQYF. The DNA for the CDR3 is TGCGCCAGCAGCTTGACTGGCGGCTTAGCCAAAAACATTCAGTACTTC.

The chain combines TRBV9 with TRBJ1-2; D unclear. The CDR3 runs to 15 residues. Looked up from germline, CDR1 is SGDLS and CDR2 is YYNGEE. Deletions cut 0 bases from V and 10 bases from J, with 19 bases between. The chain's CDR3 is CASSVVTGTGVTYTF. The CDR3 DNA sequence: TGTGCCAGCAGCGTAGTGACGGGTACGGGCGTAACCTACACCTTC.

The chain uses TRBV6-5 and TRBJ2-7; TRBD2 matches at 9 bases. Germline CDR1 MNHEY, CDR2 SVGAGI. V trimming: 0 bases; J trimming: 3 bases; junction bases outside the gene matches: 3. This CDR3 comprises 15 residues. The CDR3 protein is CASSYSVAGVYEQYF. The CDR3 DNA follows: TGTGCCAGCAGTTACTCGGTAGCGGGGGTCTACGAGCAGTACTTC.

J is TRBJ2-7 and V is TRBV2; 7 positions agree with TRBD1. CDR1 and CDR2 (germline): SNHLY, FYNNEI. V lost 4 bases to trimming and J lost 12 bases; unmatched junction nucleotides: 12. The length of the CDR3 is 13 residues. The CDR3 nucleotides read TGTGCCAGCAGTGTCGGGACAGTCTCTCCGGGGTACTTC. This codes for CASSVGTVSPGYF.

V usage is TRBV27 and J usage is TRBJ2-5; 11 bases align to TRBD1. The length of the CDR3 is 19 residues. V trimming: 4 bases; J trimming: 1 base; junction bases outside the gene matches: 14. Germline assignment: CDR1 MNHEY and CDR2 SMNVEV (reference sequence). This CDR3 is CASSYRNRPGQGGQETQYF. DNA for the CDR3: TGTGCCAGCAGTTACCGGAACCGCCCGGGACAGGGGGGCCAAGAGACCCAGTACTTC.

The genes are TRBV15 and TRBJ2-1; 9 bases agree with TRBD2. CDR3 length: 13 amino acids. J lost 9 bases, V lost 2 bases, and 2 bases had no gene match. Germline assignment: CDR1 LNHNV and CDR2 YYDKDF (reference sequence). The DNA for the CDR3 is TGTGCCACCAGCAGACTAGCGGGACTTGAGCAGTTCTTC. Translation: CATSRLAGLEQFF.

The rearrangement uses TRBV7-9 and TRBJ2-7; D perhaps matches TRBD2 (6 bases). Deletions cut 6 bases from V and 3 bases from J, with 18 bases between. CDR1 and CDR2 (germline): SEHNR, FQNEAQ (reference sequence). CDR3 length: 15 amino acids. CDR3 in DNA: TGTGCCAGCAGTTCGGACCGGGAGAAGATCTACGAGCAGTACTTC. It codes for CASSSDREKIYEQYF.

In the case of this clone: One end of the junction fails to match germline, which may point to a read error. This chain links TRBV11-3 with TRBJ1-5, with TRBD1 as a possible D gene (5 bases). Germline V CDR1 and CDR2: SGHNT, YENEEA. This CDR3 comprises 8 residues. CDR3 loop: CASSLGVF. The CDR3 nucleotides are TGTGCCAGCAGCTTGGGGGTTTTT.

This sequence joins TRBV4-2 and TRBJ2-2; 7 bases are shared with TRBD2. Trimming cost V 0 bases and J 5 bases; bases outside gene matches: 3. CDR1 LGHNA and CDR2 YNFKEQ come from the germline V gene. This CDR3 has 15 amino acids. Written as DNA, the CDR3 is TGTGCCAGCAGCCAAGACTCCGGGAGGACCGGGGAGCTGTTTTTT. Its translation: CASSQDSGRTGELFF.

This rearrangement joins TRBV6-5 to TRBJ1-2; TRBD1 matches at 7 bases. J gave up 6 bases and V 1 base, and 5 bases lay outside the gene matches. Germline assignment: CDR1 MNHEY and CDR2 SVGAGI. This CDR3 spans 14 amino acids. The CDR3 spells CASSYYGDRDGYTF. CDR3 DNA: TGTGCCAGCAGTTACTATGGGGACAGAGATGGCTACACCTTC.